The following is a T cell receptor beta chain sequence with its context. RNA was extracted with the RNeasy kit, and a quantity of roughly 0.5 to 1 ug was reverse transcribed using random hexamers. TCR beta CDR3 was amplified by immunoSEQ multiplex PCR. This amplification extended across 54 Vbeta and 13 Jbeta segments. MiXCR, applied by TCRdb to the immunoSEQ multiplex PCR reads, yields one record per CDR3 protein. The sample records about 300,000 distinct CDR3 sequences, 70% to 90% being singletons. The sample comes from a study of CD8 T cells in Susac syndrome. The TCR originated in a human donor with multiple sclerosis. Specimen: CD8+ T cells from PBMCs.

Here the CDR3 reads CASSESPGGGTYNEQFF. In DNA, the CDR3 is TGTGCCAGCAGTGAGTCTCCCGGCGGGGGTACCTACAATGAGCAGTTCTTC. The rearrangement uses TRBV6-4 and TRBJ2-1; 7 nucleotides agree with TRBD2. In germline, CDR1 is MRHNA, CDR2 SNTAGT. Germline trimming cut 3 bases from V and 2 bases from J; bases unmatched to any gene: 10. CDR3 size: 17 residues.